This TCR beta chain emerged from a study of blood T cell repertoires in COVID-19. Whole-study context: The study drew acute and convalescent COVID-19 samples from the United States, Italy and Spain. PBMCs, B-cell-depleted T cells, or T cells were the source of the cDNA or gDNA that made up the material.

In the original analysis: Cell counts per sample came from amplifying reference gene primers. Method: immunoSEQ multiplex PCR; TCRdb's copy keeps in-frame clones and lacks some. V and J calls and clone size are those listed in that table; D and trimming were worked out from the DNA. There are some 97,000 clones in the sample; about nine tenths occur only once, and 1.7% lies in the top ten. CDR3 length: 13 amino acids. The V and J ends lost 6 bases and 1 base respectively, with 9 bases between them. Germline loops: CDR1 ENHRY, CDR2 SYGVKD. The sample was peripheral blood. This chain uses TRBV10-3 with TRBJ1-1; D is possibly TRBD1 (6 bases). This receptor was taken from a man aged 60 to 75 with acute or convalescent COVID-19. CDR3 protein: CAIRPGQNTEAFF. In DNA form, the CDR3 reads TGTGCCATCAGACCGGGACAGAACACTGAAGCTTTCTTT.